This entry features one T cell receptor beta chain sequence. Its antigen remains unidentified. Here immunoSEQ multiplex PCR was the method, and the copy in TCRdb shows in-frame clones only, minus some. The sample includes 110,000 to 150,000 clones, about 88% of them seen just once. This record belongs to a study of T cell responses to AZD1222 COVID-19 vaccine. Study-level results: The donors showed a predominance of white British ancestry and of females, with possible underestimation of clonal diversity. The study sampled repertoires only after the peak T cell response.

The starting material was peripheral blood, obtained 28 days after the second AZD1222 dose. This TCR came from an adult who received the AZD1222 COVID-19 vaccine.

The CDR3 here is CASSLATGNEQFF. In DNA form, the CDR3 reads TGTGCCAGCAGTTTAGCTACAGGCAATGAGCAGTTCTTC. The rearrangement links TRBV12-3 or TRBV12-4 to TRBJ2-1, with TRBD1 as a possible D gene (5 bases). The CDR3 is made up of 13 amino acids. V lost 0 bases and J 6 bases, leaving 6 bases between the germline ends.